The rows below give T cell receptor beta chains drawn from one sample of a study of T-cell memory formation after mild COVID-19. MiXCR was run by TCRdb on the 5' RACE reads, yielding one entry per CDR3 protein. The data contain 350,000 to 500,000 distinct CDR3 sequences, around a quarter of them seen just once; the ten biggest clones take up about 12%. Specimen: PBMCs or a T cell subset sorted from them (not recorded which). The receptors originated from an adult woman who had mild COVID-19 (a few samples of this study predate the infection). Cell type and time point are not known. The CDR3 runs from the conserved cysteine through the conserved F or W. The order of the fields is D gene, clone size, V gene, J gene, CDR3 protein, CDR3 DNA. D genes are given only for firm matches. Size values are once, few and many counts, or a class for expanded clones, and some rows have none.

-	few	TRBV20-1	TRBJ2-5	CSARGEETQYF	TGCAGTGCTAGAGGGGAGGAGACCCAGTACTTC
-	once	TRBV4-1	TRBJ1-3	CASSQVIGRSSGNTIYF	TGCGCCAGCAGCCAAGTTATAGGGAGAAGCTCTGGAAACACCATATATTTT
-	-	TRBV4-2	TRBJ2-1	CASSQGAPDNEQFF	TGTGCCAGCAGCCAAGGTGCGCCAGACAATGAGCAGTTCTTC
-	-	TRBV19	TRBJ1-5	CASSNTGDLGQPQHF	TGTGCCAGTAGTAATACGGGGGACCTCGGTCAGCCCCAGCATTTT
TRBD1	-	TRBV19	TRBJ1-1	CASSKDRGTNTEAFF	TGTGCCAGTAGTAAGGACAGGGGGACGAACACTGAAGCTTTCTTT
-	-	TRBV12-3/TRBV12-4	TRBJ1-3	CASSSEAGNTIYF	TGTGCCAGCAGCTCTGAGGCTGGAAACACCATATATTTT
-	-	TRBV3-1	TRBJ2-7	CASSQERLITYEQYF	TGTGCCAGCAGCCAAGAAAGGTTAATCACCTACGAGCAGTACTTC
-	-	TRBV6-2/TRBV6-3	TRBJ2-7	CASRNYSYEQYF	TGTGCCAGCAGGAATTACTCCTACGAGCAGTACTTC
-	-	TRBV18	TRBJ1-1	CASSPLRGRGATEAFF	TGTGCCAGCTCACCACTCAGGGGCAGAGGAGCGACTGAAGCTTTCTTT
-	few	TRBV2	TRBJ1-6	CASSEGISLNSPLHF	TGTGCCAGCAGTGAGGGGATATCCCTCAATTCACCCCTCCACTTT
TRBD1	few	TRBV29-1	TRBJ2-1	CSAAGQGSNEQFF	TGCAGCGCTGCGGGACAGGGGTCGAATGAGCAGTTCTTC
-	-	TRBV7-2	TRBJ2-1	CASSLEIGDSYNEQFF	TGTGCCAGCAGCTTAGAGATCGGAGACTCCTACAATGAGCAGTTCTTC
-	few	TRBV30	TRBJ2-3	CAWSVRRATWGTDTQYF	TGTGCCTGGAGTGTGCGTCGGGCGACATGGGGCACAGATACGCAGTATTTT
-	few	TRBV11-2	TRBJ1-2	CASSLSIGRVNYGYTF	TGTGCCAGCAGCTTATCTATTGGGAGGGTAAACTATGGCTACACCTTC
TRBD2	-	TRBV5-6	TRBJ2-4	CASSMGLSNIQYF	TGTGCCAGCAGCATGGGACTATCAAACATTCAGTACTTC
-	-	TRBV7-2	TRBJ2-2	CASSWAGTLNTGELFF	TGTGCCAGCAGCTGGGCCGGGACTTTGAACACCGGGGAGCTGTTTTTT
-	-	TRBV7-9	TRBJ1-1	CASSVTSGEAFF	TGTGCCAGCAGCGTCACATCAGGTGAAGCTTTCTTT
TRBD2	once	TRBV3-1	TRBJ2-1	CASSQVGERGPYNEQFF	TGTGCCAGCAGCCAAGTAGGAGAGCGGGGGCCATACAATGAGCAGTTCTTC
TRBD1	-	TRBV7-8	TRBJ2-7	CASSFETGSSYEQYF	TGTGCCAGCAGCTTCGAGACAGGGAGCTCCTACGAGCAGTACTTC
-	few	TRBV24-1	TRBJ2-1	CATQAGVPYNEQFF	TGTGCCACCCAGGCAGGGGTGCCCTACAATGAGCAGTTCTTC
-	many	TRBV7-9	TRBJ2-7	CASSFVSYEQYF	TGTGCCAGCAGCTTCGTGAGCTACGAGCAGTACTTC
TRBD1	-	TRBV4-1	TRBJ1-4	CASSQRTGGWGEKLFF	TGCGCCAGCAGCCAACGGACAGGGGGCTGGGGTGAAAAACTGTTTTTT
TRBD2	-	TRBV7-2	TRBJ2-7	CASSLTLAGHFEQYF	TGTGCCAGCAGCTTAACGCTAGCGGGTCATTTCGAGCAGTACTTC
-	-	TRBV5-6	TRBJ1-2	CASSRLNRATIGYTF	TGTGCCAGCAGCCGACTCAACAGGGCTACCATTGGCTACACCTTC
-	-	TRBV29-1	TRBJ1-2	CSVDRTDSANYGYTF	TGCAGCGTTGACCGGACGGATTCAGCTAACTATGGCTACACCTTC
-	few	TRBV5-6	TRBJ2-3	CASSPRGGSKDTQYF	TGTGCCAGCAGCCCAAGGGGGGGCAGCAAAGATACGCAGTATTTT
-	few	TRBV5-5	TRBJ2-3	CASSDRGGGDTQYF	TGTGCCAGCAGTGACCGTGGGGGTGGAGATACGCAGTATTTT
-	-	TRBV24-1	TRBJ1-5	CATSERGCHQPQHF	TGTGCCACCAGTGAGCGGGGGTGTCATCAGCCCCAGCATTTT
-	few	TRBV11-2	TRBJ1-2	CASSHGSFNYGYTF	TGTGCCAGCAGTCACGGGTCTTTTAACTATGGCTACACCTTC
-	few	TRBV20-1	TRBJ2-1	CSARDRAAYNEQFF	TGCAGTGCTAGAGATCGGGCGGCCTACAATGAGCAGTTCTTC
-	-	TRBV6-5	TRBJ1-5	CASSYAGNQPQHF	TGTGCCAGCAGTTACGCTGGCAATCAGCCCCAGCATTTT
TRBD1	-	TRBV20-1	TRBJ2-7	CSATRQGTTYEQYF	TGCAGTGCTACCCGACAGGGGACCACCTACGAGCAGTACTTC
TRBD1	-	TRBV7-2	TRBJ2-6	CASSSDREYAGANVLTF	TGTGCCAGCAGCTCGGACAGGGAATATGCTGGGGCCAACGTCCTGACTTTC
-	-	TRBV13	TRBJ2-7	CASSLGSGWTEQYF	TGTGCCAGCAGCTTAGGATCAGGGTGGACCGAGCAGTACTTC
TRBD2	few	TRBV10-3	TRBJ2-7	CAISWGREGYEQYF	TGTGCCATCAGTTGGGGCAGGGAGGGGTACGAGCAGTACTTC
-	-	TRBV4-1	TRBJ1-1	CASSHRQVVLTEAFF	TGCGCCAGCAGCCACCGACAGGTTGTTCTGACTGAAGCTTTCTTT
TRBD1	-	TRBV5-1	TRBJ1-4	CASSLTGTGAAANEKLFF	TGCGCCAGCAGCTTGACCGGGACAGGGGCCGCAGCTAATGAAAAACTGTTTTTT
TRBD1	few	TRBV7-9	TRBJ1-2	CASSLEDRLSGYTF	TGTGCCAGCAGCTTAGAGGACAGGCTCTCTGGCTACACCTTC
-	few	TRBV3-1	TRBJ2-3	CASSQDPSTTQYF	TGTGCCAGCAGCCAAGATCCGAGTACAACGCAGTATTTT
TRBD1	once	TRBV5-5	TRBJ1-6	CASSKQGAASYNSPLHF	TGTGCCAGCAGCAAACAGGGGGCGGCCTCCTATAATTCACCCCTCCACTTT
TRBD2	few	TRBV12-3/TRBV12-4	TRBJ2-1	CASSSASGGLYNEQFF	TGTGCCAGCAGTTCCGCTAGCGGGGGTCTCTACAATGAGCAGTTCTTC
-	-	TRBV4-2	TRBJ2-7	CASSPPAFYEQYF	TGTGCCAGCAGCCCCCCCGCCTTCTACGAGCAGTACTTC
-	-	TRBV6-1	TRBJ1-2	CASSEGPQWYGYTF	TGTGCCAGCAGTGAAGGGCCTCAGTGGTATGGCTACACCTTC
-	few	TRBV6-6	TRBJ2-1	CASSYSDKSAGEQFF	TGTGCCAGCAGTTACTCCGACAAATCGGCGGGGGAGCAGTTCTTC
TRBD1	-	TRBV23-1	TRBJ2-7	CASSQLRPQGLSTEQYF	TGCGCCAGCAGTCAATTACGCCCACAGGGGCTTTCTACCGAGCAGTACTTC
-	few	TRBV20-1	TRBJ2-7	CSASVAGNYEQYF	TGCAGTGCTAGCGTGGCCGGTAACTACGAGCAGTACTTC
TRBD1	-	TRBV29-1	TRBJ2-7	CSVGDRYSYEQYF	TGCAGCGTTGGGGACAGGTACTCCTACGAGCAGTACTTC
-	-	TRBV5-4	TRBJ2-2	CASRKGGTNTGELFF	TGTGCCAGCAGAAAAGGGGGGACTAACACCGGGGAGCTGTTTTTT
-	-	TRBV7-6	TRBJ1-1	CASSLGSRNTEAFF	TGTGCCAGCAGCTTAGGATCCCGGAACACTGAAGCTTTCTTT
-	few	TRBV29-1	TRBJ1-2	CSVGAVYGYTF	TGCAGCGTTGGGGCAGTATATGGCTACACCTTC